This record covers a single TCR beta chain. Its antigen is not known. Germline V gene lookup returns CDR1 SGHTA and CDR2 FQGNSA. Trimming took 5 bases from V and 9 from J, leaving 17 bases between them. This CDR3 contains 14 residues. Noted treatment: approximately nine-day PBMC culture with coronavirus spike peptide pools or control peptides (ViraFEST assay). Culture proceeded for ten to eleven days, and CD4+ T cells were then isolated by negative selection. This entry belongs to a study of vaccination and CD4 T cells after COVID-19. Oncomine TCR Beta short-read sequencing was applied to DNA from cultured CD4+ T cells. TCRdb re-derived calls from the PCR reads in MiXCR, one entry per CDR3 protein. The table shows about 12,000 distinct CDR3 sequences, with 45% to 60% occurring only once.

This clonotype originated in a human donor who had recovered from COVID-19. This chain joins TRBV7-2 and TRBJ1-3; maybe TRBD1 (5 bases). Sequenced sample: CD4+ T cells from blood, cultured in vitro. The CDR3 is CASSPGTAAGTIYF. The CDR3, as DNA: TGTGCCAGCAGCCCGGGGACTGCCGCAGGCACCATATATTTT.